This T cell receptor (beta chain) was recorded in a study of early T cells in non-severe SARS-CoV-2 infection. TCRdb reanalysed the 5' RACE reads using MiXCR and keeps one entry per CDR3 protein. The table includes more than 70,000 distinct CDR3 sequences, roughly an eighth detected once. This clonotype was found a few times. The sequenced sample consisted of whole blood. The clonotype was recovered from an adult who was a healthcare worker with PCR-confirmed SARS-CoV-2 infection or an uninfected control (not recorded which).

CDR3: CSANLGYEQYF. The CDR3 DNA is TGCAGTGCTAATCTTGGCTACGAGCAGTACTTC. This chain uses TRBV20-1 with TRBJ2-7; D not resolved. The length of the CDR3 is 11 residues. Trimming shortened V by 4 bases and J by 3 bases, and 7 bases separated the two germline ends. The germline V gene has CDR1 DFQATT and CDR2 SNEGSKA (reference sequence).